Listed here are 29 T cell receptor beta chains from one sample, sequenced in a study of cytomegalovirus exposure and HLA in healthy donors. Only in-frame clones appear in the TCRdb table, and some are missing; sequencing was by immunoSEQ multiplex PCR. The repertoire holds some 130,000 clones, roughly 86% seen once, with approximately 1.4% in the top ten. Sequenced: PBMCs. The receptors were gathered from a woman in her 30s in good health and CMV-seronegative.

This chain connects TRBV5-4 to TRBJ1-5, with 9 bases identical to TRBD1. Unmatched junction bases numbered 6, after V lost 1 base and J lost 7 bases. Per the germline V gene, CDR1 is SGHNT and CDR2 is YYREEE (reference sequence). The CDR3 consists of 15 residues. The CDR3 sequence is CASSLFYRGPQPQHF. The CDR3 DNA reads TGTGCCAGCAGCTTGTTTTACAGGGGGCCCCAGCCCCAGCATTTT.

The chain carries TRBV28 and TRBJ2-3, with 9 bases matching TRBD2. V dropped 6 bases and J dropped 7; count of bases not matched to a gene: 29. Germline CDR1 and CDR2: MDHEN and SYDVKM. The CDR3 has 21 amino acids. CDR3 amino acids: CASSYPLELSFPAGGQNTQYF. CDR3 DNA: TGTGCCAGCAGCTACCCTCTTGAGTTATCCTTCCCCGCGGGGGGGCAAAATACGCAGTATTTT.

The CDR3 nucleotides are TGTGCCAGCAGCCCTCAGACAGGGGCGGGTAATTCACCCCTCCACTTT. Translated, it gives CASSPQTGAGNSPLHF. This chain uses TRBV5-6 with TRBJ1-6, with TRBD1 identical over 8 bases. Germline CDR1 is SGHDT and CDR2 is YYEEEE. V lost 4 bases and J lost 6; bases outside the gene matches: 9. The CDR3 runs 16 residues.

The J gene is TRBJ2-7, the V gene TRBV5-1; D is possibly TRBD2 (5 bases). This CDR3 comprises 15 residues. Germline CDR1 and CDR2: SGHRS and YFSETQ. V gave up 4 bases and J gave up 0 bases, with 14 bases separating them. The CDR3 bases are TGCGCCAGCAGCAGAGGGTCGGGTAACTCCTACGAGCAGTACTTC. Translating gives CASSRGSGNSYEQYF.

DNA of the CDR3: TGTGCTAGTGGTTTGGTACACATTGGGGCAGGGGGCGCTGGTGGCTACACCTTC. It encodes CASGLVHIGAGGAGGYTF. The chain combines TRBV12-5 with TRBJ1-2; 8 nucleotides align to TRBD1. Trimming removed 0 bases from V and 7 bases from J; junction bases left unmatched: 16. This CDR3 is built from 18 residues. Germline values: CDR1 LGHNT, CDR2 FRNRAP.

CDR3 in DNA: TGTGCCACCAGCAGAAGAACAGGGGGCGAAGGCAATCAGCCCCAGCATTTT. This codes for CATSRRTGGEGNQPQHF. The rearrangement links TRBV15 to TRBJ1-5; 9 bases match TRBD1. In germline, CDR1 is LNHNV, CDR2 YYDKDF (reference sequence). The CDR3 sequence is 17 residues long. Germline trimming cut 2 bases from V and 2 bases from J; bases unmatched to any gene: 7. The full variable domain, in which reference TRBV15 and TRBJ1-5 provide the parts outside the CDR3, is DAMVIQNPRYQVTQFGKPVTLSCSQTLNHNVMYWYQQKSSQAPKLLFHYYDKDFNNEADTPDNFQSRRPNTSFCFLDIRSPGLGDTAMYLCATSRRTGGEGNQPQHFGDGTRLSIL.

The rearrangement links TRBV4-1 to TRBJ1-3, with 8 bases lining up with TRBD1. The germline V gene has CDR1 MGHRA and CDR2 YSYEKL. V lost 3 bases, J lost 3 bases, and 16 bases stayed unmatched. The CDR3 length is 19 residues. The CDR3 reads CASSHASGQVVSGGNTIYF. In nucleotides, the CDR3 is TGCGCCAGCAGCCACGCCTCGGGACAGGTCGTTTCGGGTGGAAACACCATATATTTT.

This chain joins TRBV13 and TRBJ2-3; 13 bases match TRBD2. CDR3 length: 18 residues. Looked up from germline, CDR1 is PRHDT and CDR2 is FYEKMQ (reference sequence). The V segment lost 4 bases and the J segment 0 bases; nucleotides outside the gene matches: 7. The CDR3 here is CASSSGLAGKFSTDTQYF. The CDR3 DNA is TGTGCCAGCAGCTCGGGACTAGCGGGGAAGTTTAGCACAGATACGCAGTATTTT.

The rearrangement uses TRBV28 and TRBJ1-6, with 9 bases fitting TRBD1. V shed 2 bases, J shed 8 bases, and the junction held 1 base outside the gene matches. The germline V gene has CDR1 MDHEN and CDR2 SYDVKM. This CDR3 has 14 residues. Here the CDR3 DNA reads TGTGCCAGCAGTTTAGGGGACAGGGATTCACCCCTCCACTTT. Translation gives CASSLGDRDSPLHF.

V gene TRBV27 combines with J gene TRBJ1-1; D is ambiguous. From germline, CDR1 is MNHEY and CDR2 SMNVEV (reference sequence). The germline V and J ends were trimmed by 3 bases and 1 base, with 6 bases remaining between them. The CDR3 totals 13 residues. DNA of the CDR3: TGTGCCAGCAGTTTCTTGGCGAACACTGAAGCTTTCTTT. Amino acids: CASSFLANTEAFF.

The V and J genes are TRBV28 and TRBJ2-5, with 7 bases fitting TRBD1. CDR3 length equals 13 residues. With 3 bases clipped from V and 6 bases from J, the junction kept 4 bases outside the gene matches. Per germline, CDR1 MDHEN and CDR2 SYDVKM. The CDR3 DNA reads TGTGCCAGCAGTTTGGGCAGGGGGAAGACCCAGTACTTC. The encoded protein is CASSLGRGKTQYF.

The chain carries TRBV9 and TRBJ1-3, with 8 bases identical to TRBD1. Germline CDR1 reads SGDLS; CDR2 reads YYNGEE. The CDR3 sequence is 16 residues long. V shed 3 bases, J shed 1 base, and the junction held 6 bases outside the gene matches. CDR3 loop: CASSGPGQASGNTIYF. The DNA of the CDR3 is TGTGCCAGCAGCGGACCGGGACAGGCTTCTGGAAACACCATATATTTT.

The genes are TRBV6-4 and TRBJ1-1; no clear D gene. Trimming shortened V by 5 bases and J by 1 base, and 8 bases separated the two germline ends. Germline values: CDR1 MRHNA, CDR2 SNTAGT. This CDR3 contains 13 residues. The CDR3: CASSSNTNTEAFF. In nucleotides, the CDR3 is TGTGCCAGCAGTAGTAACACGAACACTGAAGCTTTCTTT.

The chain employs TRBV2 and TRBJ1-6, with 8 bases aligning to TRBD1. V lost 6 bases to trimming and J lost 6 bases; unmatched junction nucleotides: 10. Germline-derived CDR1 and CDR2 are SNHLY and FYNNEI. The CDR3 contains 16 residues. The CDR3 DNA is TGTGCCAGCAGAAGGGGTGCCGGACAGGGTAATTCACCCCTCCACTTT. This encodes CASRRGAGQGNSPLHF.

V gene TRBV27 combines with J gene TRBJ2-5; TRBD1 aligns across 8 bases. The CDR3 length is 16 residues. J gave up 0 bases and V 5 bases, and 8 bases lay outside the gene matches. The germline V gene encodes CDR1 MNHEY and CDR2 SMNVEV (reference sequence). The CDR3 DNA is TGTGCCAGCAGTCCCGGGACAGGATGGGACCAAGAGACCCAGTACTTC. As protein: CASSPGTGWDQETQYF.

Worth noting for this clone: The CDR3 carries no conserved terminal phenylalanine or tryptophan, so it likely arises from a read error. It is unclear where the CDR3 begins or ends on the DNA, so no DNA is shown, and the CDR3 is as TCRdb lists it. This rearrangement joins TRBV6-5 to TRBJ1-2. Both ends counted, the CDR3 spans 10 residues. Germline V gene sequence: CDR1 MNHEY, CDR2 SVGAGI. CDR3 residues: CASSYAALQD.

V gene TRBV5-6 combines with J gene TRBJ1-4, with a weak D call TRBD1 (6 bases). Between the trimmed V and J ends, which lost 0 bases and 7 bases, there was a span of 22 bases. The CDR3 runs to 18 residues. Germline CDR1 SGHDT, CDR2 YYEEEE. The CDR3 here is CASSLGFGAGALSEKLFF. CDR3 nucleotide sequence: TGTGCCAGCAGCTTGGGGTTCGGAGCGGGGGCCTTAAGTGAAAAACTGTTTTTT.

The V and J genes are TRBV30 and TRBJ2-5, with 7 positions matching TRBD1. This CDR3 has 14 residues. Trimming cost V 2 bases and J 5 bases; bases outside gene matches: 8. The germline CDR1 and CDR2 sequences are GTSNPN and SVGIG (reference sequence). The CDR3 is CAWSTGAVVETQYF. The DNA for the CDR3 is TGTGCCTGGAGTACAGGGGCGGTCGTGGAGACCCAGTACTTC.

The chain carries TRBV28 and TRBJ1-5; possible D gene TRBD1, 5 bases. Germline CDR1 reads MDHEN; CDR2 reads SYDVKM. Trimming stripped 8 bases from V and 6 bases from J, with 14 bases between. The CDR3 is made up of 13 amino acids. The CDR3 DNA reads TGTGCCAGCTGGGGGAGGGGAACTCAGCCCCAGCATTTT. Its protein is CASWGRGTQPQHF.

The CDR3 reads CASSETLGTGKDTGELFF. As DNA, the CDR3 is TGTGCCAGCAGTGAAACGTTGGGGACAGGGAAAGACACCGGGGAGCTGTTTTTT. This chain connects TRBV2 to TRBJ2-2, with 9 positions matching TRBD1. From germline, CDR1 is SNHLY and CDR2 FYNNEI. J was trimmed by 3 bases and V by 2 bases; bases with no gene match: 10. The CDR3 is made up of 18 amino acids. Full variable domain (outside the CDR3, taken from reference TRBV2 and TRBJ2-2): EPEVTQTPSHQVTQMGQEVILRCVPISNHLYFYWYRQILGQKVEFLVSFYNNEISEKSEIFDDQFSVERPDGSNFTLKIRSTKLEDSAMYFCASSETLGTGKDTGELFFGEGSRLTVL.

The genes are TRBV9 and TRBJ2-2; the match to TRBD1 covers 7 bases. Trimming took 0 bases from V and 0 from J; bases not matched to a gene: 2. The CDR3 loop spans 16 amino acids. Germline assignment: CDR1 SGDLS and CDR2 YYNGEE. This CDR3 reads CASSVAGTANTGELFF. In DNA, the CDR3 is TGTGCCAGCAGCGTAGCTGGGACAGCGAACACCGGGGAGCTGTTTTTT.

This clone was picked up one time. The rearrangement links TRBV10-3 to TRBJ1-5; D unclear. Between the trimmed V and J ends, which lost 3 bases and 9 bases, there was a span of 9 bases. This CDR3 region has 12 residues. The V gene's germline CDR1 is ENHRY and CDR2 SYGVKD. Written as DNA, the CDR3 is TGTGCCATCAGTGACACATCTGGGCCCCAGCATTTT. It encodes CAISDTSGPQHF.

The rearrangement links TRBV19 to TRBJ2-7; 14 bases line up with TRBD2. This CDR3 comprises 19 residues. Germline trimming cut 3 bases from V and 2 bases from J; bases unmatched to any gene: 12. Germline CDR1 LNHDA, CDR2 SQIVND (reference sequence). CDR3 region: CASSIPGLAGVFRPYEQYF. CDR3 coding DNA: TGTGCCAGTAGTATCCCGGGACTAGCGGGGGTATTTAGACCCTACGAGCAGTACTTC.

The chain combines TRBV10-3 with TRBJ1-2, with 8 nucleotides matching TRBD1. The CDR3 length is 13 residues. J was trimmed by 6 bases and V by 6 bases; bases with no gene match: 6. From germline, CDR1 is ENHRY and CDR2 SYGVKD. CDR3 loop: CAIRGQGVDGYTF. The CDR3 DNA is TGTGCCATCAGAGGACAGGGTGTCGATGGCTACACCTTC.

The CDR3 DNA is TGTGCCAGCAGCTTGGCCGATTTTGGACAGGCCTCCTACGAGCAGTACTTC. Its protein product is CASSLADFGQASYEQYF. The genes are TRBV5-4 and TRBJ2-7; 7 bases map to TRBD1. Trimming took 0 bases from V and 0 from J; bases not matched to a gene: 9. This CDR3 region has 17 residues. Germline assignment: CDR1 SGHNT and CDR2 YYREEE (reference sequence).

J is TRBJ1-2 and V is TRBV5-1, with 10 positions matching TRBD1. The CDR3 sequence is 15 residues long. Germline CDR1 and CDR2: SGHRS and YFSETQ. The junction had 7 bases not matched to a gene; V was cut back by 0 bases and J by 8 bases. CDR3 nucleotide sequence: TGCGCCAGCAGCTTGGCAGTGGGGACAGGGGAAGGCTACACCTTC. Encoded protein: CASSLAVGTGEGYTF.

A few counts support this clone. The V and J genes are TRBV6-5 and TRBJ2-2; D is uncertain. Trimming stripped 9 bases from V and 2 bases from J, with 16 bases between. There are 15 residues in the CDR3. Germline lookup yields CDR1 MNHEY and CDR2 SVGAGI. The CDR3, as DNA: TGTGCCAGTAACAATCGCGGTCATAACACCGGGGAGCTGTTTTTT. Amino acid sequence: CASNNRGHNTGELFF.

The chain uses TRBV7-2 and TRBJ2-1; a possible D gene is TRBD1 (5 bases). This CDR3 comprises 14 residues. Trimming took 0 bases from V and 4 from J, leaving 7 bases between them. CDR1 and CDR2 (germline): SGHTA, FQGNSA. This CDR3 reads CASSLAKGYNEQFF. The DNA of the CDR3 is TGTGCCAGCAGCTTAGCTAAGGGGTACAATGAGCAGTTCTTC. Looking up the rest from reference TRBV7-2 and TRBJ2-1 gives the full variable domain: GAGVSQSPSNKVTEKGKDVELRCDPISGHTALYWYRQSLGQGLEFLIYFQGNSAPDKSGLPSDRFSAERTGGSVSTLTIQRTQQEDSAVYLCASSLAKGYNEQFFGPGTRLTVL.

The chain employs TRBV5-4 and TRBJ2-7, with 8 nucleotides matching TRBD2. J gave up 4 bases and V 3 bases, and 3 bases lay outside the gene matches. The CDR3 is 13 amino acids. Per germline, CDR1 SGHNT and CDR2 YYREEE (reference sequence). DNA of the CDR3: TGTGCCAGCAGCTCGGGGGGGGATTACGAGCAGTACTTC. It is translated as CASSSGGDYEQYF.